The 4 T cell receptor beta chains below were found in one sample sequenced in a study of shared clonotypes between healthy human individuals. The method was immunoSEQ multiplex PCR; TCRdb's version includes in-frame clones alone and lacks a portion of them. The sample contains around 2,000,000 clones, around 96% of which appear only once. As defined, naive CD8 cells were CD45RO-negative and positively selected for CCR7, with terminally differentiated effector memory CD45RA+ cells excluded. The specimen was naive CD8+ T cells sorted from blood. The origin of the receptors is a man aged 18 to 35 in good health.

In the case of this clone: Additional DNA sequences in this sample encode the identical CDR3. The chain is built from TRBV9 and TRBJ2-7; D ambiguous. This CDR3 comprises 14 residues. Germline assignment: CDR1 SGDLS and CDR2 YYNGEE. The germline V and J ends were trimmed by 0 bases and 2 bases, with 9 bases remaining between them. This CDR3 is CASSVEDGPYEQYF. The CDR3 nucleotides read TGTGCCAGCAGCGTAGAGGATGGACCCTACGAGCAGTACTTC.

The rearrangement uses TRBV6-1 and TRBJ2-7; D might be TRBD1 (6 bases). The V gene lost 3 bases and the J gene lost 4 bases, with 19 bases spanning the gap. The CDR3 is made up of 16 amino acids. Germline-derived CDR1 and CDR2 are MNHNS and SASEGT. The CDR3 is CASSEGHRAFVYEQYF. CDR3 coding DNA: TGTGCCAGCAGTGAGGGACACAGGGCGTTCGTATACGAGCAGTACTTC.

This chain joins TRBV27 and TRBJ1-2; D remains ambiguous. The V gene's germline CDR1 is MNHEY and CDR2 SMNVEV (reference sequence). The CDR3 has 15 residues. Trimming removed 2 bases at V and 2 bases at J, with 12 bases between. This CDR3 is CASSLVGNENYGYTF. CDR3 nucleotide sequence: TGTGCCAGCAGTTTAGTAGGGAATGAGAACTATGGCTACACCTTC.

CDR3 residues: CASSSDTHTEAFF. CDR3 DNA: TGTGCCAGCAGCTCCGACACTCACACTGAAGCTTTCTTT. This chain joins TRBV5-6 and TRBJ1-1; D is ambiguous. This CDR3 contains 13 residues. Germline V gene lookup returns CDR1 SGHDT and CDR2 YYEEEE. Trimming pared 3 bases from V and 3 bases from J, leaving 9 bases between.